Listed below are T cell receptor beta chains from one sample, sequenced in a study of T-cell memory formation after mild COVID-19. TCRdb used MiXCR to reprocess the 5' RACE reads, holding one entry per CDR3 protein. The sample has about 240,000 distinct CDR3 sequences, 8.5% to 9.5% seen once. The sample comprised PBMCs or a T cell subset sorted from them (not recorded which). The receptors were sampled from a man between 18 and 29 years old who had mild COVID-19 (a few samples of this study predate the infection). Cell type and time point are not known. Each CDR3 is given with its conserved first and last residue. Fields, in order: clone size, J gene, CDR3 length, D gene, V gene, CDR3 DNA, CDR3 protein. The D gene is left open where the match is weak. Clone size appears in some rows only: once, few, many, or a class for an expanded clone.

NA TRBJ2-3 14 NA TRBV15 TGTGCCACCGTACGGGCGGACTACACAGATACGCAGTATTTT CATVRADYTDTQYF
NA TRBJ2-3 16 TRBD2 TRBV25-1 TGTGCCAGCAGTTTCCTAGCGGGGGCCGGCCTCGATACGCAGTATTTT CASSFLAGAGLDTQYF
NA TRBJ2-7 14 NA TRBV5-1 TGCGCCAGCAGCGCGGCCGTCGGGGTTGGGGAGCAGTACTTC CASSAAVGVGEQYF
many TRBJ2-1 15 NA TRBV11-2 TGTGCCAGCAGCTTGGCTAGCGATTTCTACAATGAGCAGTTCTTC CASSLASDFYNEQFF
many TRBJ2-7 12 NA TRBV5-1 TGCGCCAGCAGCTTCGCGAGCGGCGAGCAGTACTTC CASSFASGEQYF
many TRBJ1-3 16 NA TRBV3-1 TGTGCCAGCAGCGCAGAAATAGGGTTTACTGGAAACACCATATATTTT CASSAEIGFTGNTIYF
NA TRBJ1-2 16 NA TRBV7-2 TGTGCCAGCAGCTCCCCCGGAAGGGAGACTAACTATGGCTACACCTTC CASSSPGRETNYGYTF
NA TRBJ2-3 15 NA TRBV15 TGTGCCACCAGCAGAGCGGGGGTCAACACAGATACGCAGTATTTT CATSRAGVNTDTQYF
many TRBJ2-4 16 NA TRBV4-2 TGTGCCAGCAGCCCCAATGCGGGGGCACAGGGAAACATTCAGTACTTC CASSPNAGAQGNIQYF
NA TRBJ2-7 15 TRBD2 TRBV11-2 TGTGCCAGCAGCCCTATCCGGGACTATACATACGAGCAGTACTTC CASSPIRDYTYEQYF
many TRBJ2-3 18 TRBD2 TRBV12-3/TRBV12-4 TGTGCCAGCAGTATAAACCTGGGACTAGCGGGGGCCACAGATACGCAGTATTTT CASSINLGLAGATDTQYF
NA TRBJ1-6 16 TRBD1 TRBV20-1 TGCAGTGCTAGAGATCATCTACAGGGGGGTAATTCACCCCTCCACTTT CSARDHLQGGNSPLHF
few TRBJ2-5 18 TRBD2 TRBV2 TGTGCCAGCTGGACCAGCGGGGGCCCCGTGGGATACCAAGAGACCCAGTACTTC CASWTSGGPVGYQETQYF
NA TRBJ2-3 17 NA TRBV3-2 TGTGCCAGCAGCCAAACGACTAGCGGCACGACCACAGATACGCAGTATTTT CASSQTTSGTTTDTQYF
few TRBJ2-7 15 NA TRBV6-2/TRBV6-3 TGTGCCAGCAGTTACCGACAGGGAGGTTCCTACGAGCAGTACTTC CASSYRQGGSYEQYF
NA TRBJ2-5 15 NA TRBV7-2 TGTGCCAGCAGCTTAGTTCTGGCGTACCAAGAGACCCAGTACTTC CASSLVLAYQETQYF
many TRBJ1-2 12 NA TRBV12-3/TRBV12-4 TGTGCCAGCAACCCGCAGGGCGGCGGCTACACCTTC CASNPQGGGYTF
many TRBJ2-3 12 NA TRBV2 TGTGCCAGCTCCCCCGAACTGAATACGCAGTATTTT CASSPELNTQYF
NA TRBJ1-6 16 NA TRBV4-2 TGTGCCAGCAGCCGCATGCCCGTATTCTATAATTCACCCCTCCACTTT CASSRMPVFYNSPLHF
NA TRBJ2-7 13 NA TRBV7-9 TGTGCCAGCAGCCCGGACTATCTTCTTAGGGATGGATTC CASSPDYLLRDGF
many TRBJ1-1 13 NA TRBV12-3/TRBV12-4 TGTGCCAGCAGACCGACACGAATAACTGAAGCTTTCTTT CASRPTRITEAFF
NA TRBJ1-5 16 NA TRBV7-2 TGTGCCAGCAGCTCCCTACCGGCGGGCGGCGGTCAGCCCCAGCATTTT CASSSLPAGGGQPQHF
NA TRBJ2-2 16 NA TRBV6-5 TGTGCCAGCAGCATAATTACCGGGCCGTACACCGGGGAGCTGTTTTTT CASSIITGPYTGELFF
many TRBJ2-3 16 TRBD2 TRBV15 TGTGCCACCAGCCAGTCCCCACTAGCGGGGAGGGATACGCAGTATTTT CATSQSPLAGRDTQYF
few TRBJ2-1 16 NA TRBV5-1 TGCGCCAGCAGCTTGGCCGCGGACTCCGGAAACAATGAGCAGTTCTTC CASSLAADSGNNEQFF
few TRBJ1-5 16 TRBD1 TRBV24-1 TGTGCCACCAGTGACCGACGACAGGGAGTAGGGCAGCCCCAGCATTTT CATSDRRQGVGQPQHF
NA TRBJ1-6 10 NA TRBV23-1 TGCGCCAGCAGCAATTCACCCCTCCACTTT CASSNSPLHF
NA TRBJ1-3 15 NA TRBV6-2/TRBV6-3 TGTGCCAGCAGCCCCGGGGCCTCATCTGGAAACACCATATATTTT CASSPGASSGNTIYF
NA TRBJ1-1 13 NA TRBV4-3 TGCGCCAGCAGCCAAGATCTTCGTTTCGAAGCTTTCTTT CASSQDLRFEAFF